The clone carrying this TCR beta chain was counted between two and nine times. Its antigen remains unidentified. Researchers reported sorting CD4+ naive, central memory, regulatory and stem cell-like memory cells via CD45RO/CCR7/CD25/CD127/CD95/CD27. These data come from a study of beta chain features in type 1 diabetes. Broader study findings: Shorter TCRB CDR3s, moderately but significantly so, were found in Type 1 diabetes patients in all four CD4+ subsets.

The CDR3 totals 16 residues. Germline V gene data show CDR1 as MNHEY and CDR2 as SVGAGI. V dropped 2 bases and J dropped 1 base, with 9 bases sitting between them. Expressed TCRB transcripts got sequenced, as all isolated RNA was reverse transcribed. The table came from immunoSEQ multiplex PCR; TCRdb's copy has only in-frame clones and leaves some out. The sample consists of some 44,000 clones, over 50% of them appearing once. This clonotype originated in a woman aged 18-29 years in good health. The sample was Tregs from blood. The chain is built from TRBV6-5 and TRBJ2-6; D is perhaps TRBD1 (5 bases). The DNA of the CDR3 is TGTGCCAGCAGTTACGGCAGGGTATCTGGGGCCAACGTCCTGACTTTC. Translation: CASSYGRVSGANVLTF.